The T cell receptor beta chain under discussion was sequenced for a study of blood T cells in healthy people across ages. Study-level results: Diversity of TCR beta per million T cells declined in a roughly linear way with age.

The second PCR ran about 6 to 11 cycles with a sample-barcoded 5' primer and J-beta primers. One entry per CDR3 protein results from TCRdb running MiXCR on the 5' RACE reads. The table lists hundreds of thousands of distinct CDR3 sequences, about half of them singletons. Comment on this clonotype: Its antigen is as yet unknown.

Germline V lookup: CDR1 GTSNPN, CDR2 SVGIG (reference sequence). This CDR3 is 15 amino acids long. The V gene lost 1 base and the J gene lost 2 bases, with 9 bases spanning the gap. This chain connects TRBV30 to TRBJ2-6; D remains unclear. Sequenced sample: blood. This clonotype was obtained from a man older than 75 in good health. CDR3 nucleotide sequence: TGTGCCTGGAGTGCTCAGGCTGCTGGGGCCAACGTCCTGACTTTC. Protein sequence: CAWSAQAAGANVLTF.